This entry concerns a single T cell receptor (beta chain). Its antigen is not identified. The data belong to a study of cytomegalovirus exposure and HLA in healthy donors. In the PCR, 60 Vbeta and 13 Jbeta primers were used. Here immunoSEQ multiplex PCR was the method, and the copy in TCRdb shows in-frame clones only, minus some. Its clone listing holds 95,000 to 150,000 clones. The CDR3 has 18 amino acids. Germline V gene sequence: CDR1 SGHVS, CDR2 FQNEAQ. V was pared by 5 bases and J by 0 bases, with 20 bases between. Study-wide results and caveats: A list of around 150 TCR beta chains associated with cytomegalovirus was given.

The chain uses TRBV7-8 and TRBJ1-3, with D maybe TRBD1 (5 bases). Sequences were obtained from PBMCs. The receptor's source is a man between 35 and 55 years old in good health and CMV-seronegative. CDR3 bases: TGTGCCAGCAGCCCGGGGGAGGTGAAGGTTTTCTCTGGAAACACCATATATTTT. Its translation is CASSPGEVKVFSGNTIYF.